This T cell receptor (beta chain) emerged from a study of cytomegalovirus exposure and HLA in healthy donors (dated by TCRdb to 2015 to 2018). In the study overall: A later analysis indicated that the 130 or so validation repertoires were generated on the platform also employed for the 700 or so repertoires of the first cohort. The aim of the study was to test whether cataloging public T cell receptors could identify signatures of past pathogen exposure. In addition to the first cohort of 666 subjects, a separate validation cohort of 120 different subjects was used. The study combined high-throughput TCR immunosequencing, statistical association of individual TCRs with disease status, and machine learning to predict cytomegalovirus infection status. The paper as a whole reports these results and caveats: Subsequent analysis determined that TCRs grouped into clusters in the first cohort also showed a tendency toward co-occurrence across the 90 to 150 validation repertoires, and about 93% of cluster scores exceeded 0. It was suggested by the authors that the approach could potentially be generalized to other disease states and immunological phenotypes. The classifier was reported to diagnose cytomegalovirus status with high specificity and sensitivity in both the original and validation cohorts. Across donors, most TCR sequences were observed very rarely, whereas some public TCRs were present in many individuals. A total of 150 or so TCR beta chains were listed by the study as associated with cytomegalovirus. A later analysis lacked HLA typing for the validation cohort, so it scored co-occurrence in that cohort across all 110 or so repertoires. In vitro tests confirmed that three of the cytomegalovirus-associated TCR beta chains recognize cytomegalovirus antigens.

The CDR3 covers 14 residues, taking in both the cysteine and the phenylalanine. Only the CDR3 region is kept as DNA, spanning 42 bases read in frame from base 1. CDR1 and CDR2 (SGHTA, FQGNSA) derive from the germline V gene. Unmatched junction bases come to 8, with V trimmed by 8 bases and J by 4 bases. The receptor library was made with the immunoSEQ multiplex PCR assay. As for the authors' bioinformatics: A statistical classification framework was developed to diagnose cytomegalovirus status using the catalog of TCR beta chain sequences. The source is immuneACCESS, and TCRdb retained only in-frame sequences with V and J called. Part of the clones is not carried over; for the studies checked, unresolved V genes explain less than half of this, and the remainder is unexplained. V and J calls and clone size follow that table, whereas D and trimming were derived from the DNA. Here the sample has 130,000 to 150,000 clones; about 88% occur a single time. The leading ten clones occupy 3% to 3.5% of the sample.

Separate from the roughly 700-subject first cohort, the validation cohort of 120 subjects was the group to which the donors belonged. In regard to this clone: Its binding antigen is unknown. Base qualities are missing; no much larger clone stands one base away.

Sequenced input: PBMCs. The chain joins TRBV7-2 to TRBJ2-7, and 10 junction bases match TRBD2. The TCR was taken from a woman younger than 35 in good health and CMV-seropositive. DNA sequence: TGTGCCAGCGCCTTAGCGGGAGGTACTTACGAGCAGTACTTC. Its protein is CASALAGGTYEQYF.